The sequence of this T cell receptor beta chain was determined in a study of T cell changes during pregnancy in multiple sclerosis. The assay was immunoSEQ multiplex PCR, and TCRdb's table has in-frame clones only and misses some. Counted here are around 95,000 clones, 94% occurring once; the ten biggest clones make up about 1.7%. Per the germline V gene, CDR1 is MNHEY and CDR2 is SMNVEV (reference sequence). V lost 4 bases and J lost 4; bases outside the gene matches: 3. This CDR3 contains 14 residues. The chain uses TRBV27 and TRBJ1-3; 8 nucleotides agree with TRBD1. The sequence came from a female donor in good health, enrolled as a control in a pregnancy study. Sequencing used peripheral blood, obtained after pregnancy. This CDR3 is CASSSTGAGNTIYF. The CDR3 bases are TGTGCCAGCAGTTCGACAGGGGCCGGAAACACCATATATTTT.